The next 6 T cell receptor beta chains were all read from a single sample in a study of T cell responses to AZD1222 COVID-19 vaccine. Profiling relied on immunoSEQ multiplex PCR, and the TCRdb table lists in-frame clones only, not all of them. The data hold 250,000 to 300,000 clones, with 90% to 95% observed a single time. The sequences come from peripheral blood, collected 28 days after the second AZD1222 dose. The source is an adult who received the AZD1222 COVID-19 vaccine.

The V call is TRBV2, the J call TRBJ1-6; D perhaps matches TRBD1 (5 bases). The CDR3 has 15 amino acids. Germline V CDR1 and CDR2: SNHLY, FYNNEI. V was cut by 6 bases and J by 5 bases, with 14 bases left in between. CDR3 in amino acids: CASRAGTSDNSPLHF. The CDR3 nucleotides read TGTGCCAGCAGAGCCGGGACCTCGGATAATTCACCCCTCCACTTT.

The CDR3 loop is CASSQEGGTGELFF. In DNA form, the CDR3 reads TGTGCCAGCAGCCAAGAGGGTGGCACCGGGGAGCTGTTTTTT. The chain carries TRBV3-1 (or the pseudogene TRBV3-2) and TRBJ2-2; D uncertain. Germline V CDR1 and CDR2: LGHDT, YNNKEL (reference sequence). Between the trimmed V and J ends, which lost 0 bases and 4 bases, there was a span of 6 bases. The CDR3 spans 14 residues.

J is TRBJ2-1 and V is TRBV5-1, with 8 bases identical to TRBD1. CDR1 SGHRS and CDR2 YFSETQ come from the germline V gene. This CDR3 comprises 14 residues. The V and J ends lost 0 bases and 8 bases, in that order; junction bases with no gene match: 4. The CDR3 sequence: CASSLETGVDEQFF. CDR3 coding DNA: TGCGCCAGCAGCTTGGAGACAGGGGTGGATGAGCAGTTCTTC.

V usage is TRBV7-2 and J usage is TRBJ2-6; the D gene could be TRBD1 or TRBD2 (5 bases each). The CDR3 has 16 amino acids. Germline CDR1 SGHTA, CDR2 FQGNSA. Trimming shortened V by 5 bases and J by 4 bases, and 15 bases separated the two germline ends. The CDR3 coding sequence is TGTGCCAGCAGCCTACTCGGGGCGGCCGGGGCCAACGTCCTGACTTTC. Translating gives CASSLLGAAGANVLTF.

The gene calls are TRBV7-8 and TRBJ2-3; no clear D. Germline V gene lookup returns CDR1 SGHVS and CDR2 FQNEAQ. The V end lost 1 base, the J end lost 3 bases, and 11 bases lay between the germline ends. This CDR3 has 15 residues. The CDR3 nucleotides read TGTGCCAGCAGCTTAGTTAGGCTTGGAACAGATACGCAGTATTTT. Translated: CASSLVRLGTDTQYF.

The chain links TRBV28 to TRBJ2-2; D may be TRBD2 (5 bases). The CDR3 extends over 17 amino acids. V dropped 6 bases and J dropped 7 bases, with 24 bases sitting between them. Per the germline V gene, CDR1 is MDHEN and CDR2 is SYDVKM. For the CDR3, the DNA is TGTGCCAGCAGCATTAGTTGGGCGGACTTGACAAACGGGGAGCTGTTTTTT. Protein sequence: CASSISWADLTNGELFF.